This paragraph covers one T cell receptor (beta chain) sequence. V gave up 5 bases and J gave up 8 bases, with 13 bases separating them. Germline V CDR1 and CDR2: GTSNPN, SVGIG (reference sequence). The CDR3 is made up of 12 amino acids. Generated by immunoSEQ multiplex PCR, the TCRdb table keeps only in-frame clones and is missing some. The data show around 270,000 clones, with around nine tenths seen just once and roughly 3% held by the top ten. This entry is derived from a study of Ad26.COV2.S vaccination and SARS-CoV-2 variants. Looking at the study overall: The study gave Ad26.COV2.S intramuscularly, once or twice 56 days apart.

As to treatment: some 20 received Ad26.COV2.S at low or high dose, single or two shots; five or six received placebo; per-sample allocation not given. Specimen acquisition occurred on day 63 following the initial vaccine or placebo injection. This TCR derives from a person aged 18 to 65 who received the Ad26.COV2.S COVID-19 vaccine or a placebo. The sample was peripheral blood, taken in a trial of Ad26.COV2.S vaccine versus placebo. This sequence joins TRBV30 and TRBJ1-3; possibly TRBD1 for D (5 bases). CDR3 sequence reads: CAWGFGGDTIYF. CDR3 nucleotide sequence: TGTGCCTGGGGTTTTGGAGGGGACACCATATATTTT.